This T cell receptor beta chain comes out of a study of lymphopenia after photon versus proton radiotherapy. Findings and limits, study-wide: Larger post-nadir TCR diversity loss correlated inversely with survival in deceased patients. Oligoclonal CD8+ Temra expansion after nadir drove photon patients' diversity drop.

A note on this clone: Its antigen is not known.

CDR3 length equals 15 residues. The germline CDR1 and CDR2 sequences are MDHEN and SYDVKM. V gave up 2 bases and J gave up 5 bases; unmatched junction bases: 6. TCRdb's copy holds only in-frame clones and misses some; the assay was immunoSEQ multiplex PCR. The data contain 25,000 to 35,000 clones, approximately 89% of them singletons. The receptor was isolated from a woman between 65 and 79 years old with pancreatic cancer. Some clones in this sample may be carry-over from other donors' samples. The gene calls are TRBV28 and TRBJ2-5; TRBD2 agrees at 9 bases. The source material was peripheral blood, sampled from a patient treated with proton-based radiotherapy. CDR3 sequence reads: CASSLGSGGYETQYF. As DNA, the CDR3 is TGTGCCAGCAGTTTAGGAAGCGGGGGGTACGAGACCCAGTACTTC.